This TCR beta chain was sequenced for a study of prognosis after radiotherapy for stage I lung cancer (dated by TCRdb to 2020 to 2023). A note on the overall study: Between early 2018 and January 2019, roughly 20 patients with stage I NSCLC were enrolled in Nanjing, China. All patients were regarded as medically inoperable, because of comorbidities in approximately twelve patients and refusal of surgery in about seven patients. The study included 11 to 15 patients with newly diagnosed primary stage I lung tumors and several with oligometastatic NSCLC after surgical resection of the primary tumor. Using image-guided IMRT or VMAT, SBRT was delivered in 3 to 5 fractions at a biologically effective dose of at least 100 Gy. The study took one blood sample before SBRT and one after SBRT from each of some 20 patients and sequenced all 38 samples. The cohort included 13 men and over 5 women, with a median age of approximately 74 years and a range of about 50 to 84 years. About a dozen patients had adenocarcinoma and seven had squamous cell carcinoma as the tumor histology. After SBRT, distant metastases developed in four of the 19 patients at a median of about seven months, while the remaining 15 patients had no significant progression. This study profiled peripheral blood TCR beta repertoires from stage I NSCLC patients before and after stereotactic body radiotherapy and linked the repertoires to distant failure. SBRT was not combined with any concurrent therapy in any patient.

The investigation overall reported the following: Tumor specificity of expanded TCR clones was not determined. TRBV and TRBJ usage frequencies reportedly varied with metastasis status, involving two V genes at baseline and 9 or 10 V and two J genes after SBRT. Unique TCR clone counts fell after SBRT (median 10,088 before versus several thousand after; Wilcoxon paired P=0.011). Post-SBRT Shannon entropy and its change from baseline were lower in patients who developed distant metastases; baseline Shannon entropy was not associated with metastases. Limitations of the study included a small cohort and short follow-up, and the study findings need independent validation. No adjustment for multiple comparisons was applied to any of the reported P values.

Two rounds of multiplex PCR on genomic DNA were used to amplify the TCR beta CDR3 region. The first PCR round used primers specific to each TRBV and TRBJ gene, and the primer sequences were filed in Chinese patent CN105087789A. Universal primers were used in the second round of PCR. The Roche High Pure PCR Template Preparation Kit was used to extract genomic DNA from frozen PBMCs. Paired-end sequencing with 151 bp reads was performed on the libraries using an Illumina HiSeq 3000. For the original study's pipeline: Raw reads lacking the multiplex PCR primer sequences were removed with CutAdapt. Using PEAR, the high-quality paired reads were merged into contigs. MiXCR assigned TRB V, D and J gene segments to each contig by aligning to reference sequences. CDR3 sequences were clustered by base quality and sequence similarity to remove sequencing errors. Diversity was measured as Shannon entropy normalized by the natural log of productive TCR sequence number. To get clonality, Shannon entropy was divided by the natural log of the number of unique clonotypes, and that result was subtracted from one. The Youden index of ROC curves was used to select progression-free survival cut-offs for repertoire metrics, and analyses were performed in R 3.5.3. In TCRdb, the public reads were trimmed at Q25 with fastp and aligned with MiXCR, with productive beta chains retained. For every CDR3 protein sequence, its rows merge into one entry that carries the most common genes and DNA. TCRdb's processing, not the authors', yielded these V and J calls. This sample comprises 25,000 to 35,000 distinct CDR3 sequences, around 48% of them detected only once. Approximately 16% of the sample comes from the top ten.

Trimming at the junction amounts to 0 bases on V and 3 bases on J, and the germline ends lie 9 bases apart. The CDR3 measures 15 amino acids from cysteine to phenylalanine. The kept DNA is CDR3 alone, 45 bases in frame from the first base. CDR1 and CDR2, looked up from the germline V gene, are SGHAT and FQNNGV. No patient had a history of other malignancies or prior chemotherapy or radiotherapy, and all had node-negative disease on CT and PET/CT. At each of two time points, 4.5 to 7.5 milliliters of peripheral venous blood were collected in EDTA tubes. PBMCs were isolated by Ficoll-Paque Plus density-gradient centrifugation. Right after collection, samples were placed at -80 degrees C and kept there until analysis. This clonotype was seen at least ten times. Its antigen is not yet known. No qualities accompany the bases; no much larger clone lies one base away.

The material was PBMCs, obtained before or after stereotactic body radiation therapy (not recorded which). The rearrangement combines TRBV11-2 with TRBJ2-1, with the D gene call left open. This TCR derives from a donor aged 50 or older with non-small cell lung cancer. The bases read TGTGCCAGCAGCTTAGATAAAGGGTTCTACAATGAGCAGTTCTTC. Translated, this gives CASSLDKGFYNEQFF.